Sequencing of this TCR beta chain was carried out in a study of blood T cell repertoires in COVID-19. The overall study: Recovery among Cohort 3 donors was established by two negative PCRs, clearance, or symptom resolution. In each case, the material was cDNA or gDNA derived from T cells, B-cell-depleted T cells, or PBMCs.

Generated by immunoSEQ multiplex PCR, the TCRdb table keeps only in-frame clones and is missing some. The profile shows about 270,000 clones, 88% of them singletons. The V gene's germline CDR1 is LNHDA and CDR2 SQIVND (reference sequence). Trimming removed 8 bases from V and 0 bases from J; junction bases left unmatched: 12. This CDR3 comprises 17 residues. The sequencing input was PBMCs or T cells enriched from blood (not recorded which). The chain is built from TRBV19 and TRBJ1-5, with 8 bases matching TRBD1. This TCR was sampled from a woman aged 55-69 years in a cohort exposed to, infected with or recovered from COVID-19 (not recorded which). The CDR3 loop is CASEGDRGGYSNQPQHF. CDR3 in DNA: TGTGCCAGTGAGGGAGACAGGGGCGGTTATAGCAATCAGCCCCAGCATTTT.